What follows is one T cell receptor beta chain and its context. Its specificity is unknown. The data derive from a study of T-cell reconstitution after alpha-beta-depleted transplantation in children. Study results and limitations: One year after transplant, T-cell counts and diversity came mostly from newly produced T cells. About two months after transplant, alpha-beta T cells reportedly came from several hundred expanded graft clones. It was surviving recipient T cells and thymic progenitors that gave some patients high TCRbeta diversity at day 60.

The germline V and J ends were trimmed by 7 bases and 7 bases, with 16 bases remaining between them. The CDR3 length is 13 residues. Germline CDR1 SQVTM, CDR2 ANQGSEA. It was with unique molecular identifiers that the TCRbeta library was prepared. One entry per CDR3 protein, called by TCRdb with MiXCR from the PCR reads. The sample includes around 110,000 distinct CDR3 sequences, under 13% of them seen just once. The TCR originated in a boy younger than 10 with acute lymphoblastic leukemia, due to receive a stem cell transplant. This chain connects TRBV29-1 to TRBJ2-2; a possible D gene is TRBD1 (7 bases). The material sequenced was PBMCs, taken before TCRalphabeta/CD19-depleted stem cell transplant. DNA for the CDR3: TGCAGCGCGGAGGGGGCCCTCCACGGGGAGCTGTTTTTT. Protein sequence: CSAEGALHGELFF.